This TCR beta chain was retrieved from a study of CD8 T cells in Susac syndrome (dated by TCRdb to about 2019). For context, the study as a whole: The study used repertoire sequencing to test whether antigen drove CD8+ T cell activation and differentiation in Susac syndrome. CD8+ T cell repertoire clonality was compared between some 12 healthy donors, roughly 14 Susac syndrome patients and approximately 15 multiple sclerosis patients.

RNA was extracted using the RNeasy kit, and roughly 0.45 to 1 microgram was reverse transcribed with random hexamers. The immunoSEQ multiplex PCR assay, covering 54 Vbeta and 13 Jbeta segments, was used to amplify TCR beta CDR3 regions. To correct PCR amplification bias, a synthetic template baseline was used for both primer optimization and computational correction. The authors' pipeline ran thus. Reads were assigned to V, D and J genes according to IMGT and analyzed in immunoSEQ Analyzer, with only productive sequences retained. To calculate clonality, Shannon entropy was normalized by log2 of the number of productive unique sequences and then subtracted from one. For each patient and control, public and private clones were evaluated within the 100 most prevalent clones. Susac-specific clones were defined as absent from healthy and MS cohorts, approximately 1,000 published viral clones and other ImmuneACCESS disease sequences. TCRdb cleaned the public reads at Q25 with fastp, built clones with MiXCR and kept in-frame beta chains. Entries that share a CDR3 protein sequence are merged under the most common genes and DNA. These V and J calls are TCRdb output, not the study's own analysis. The sample has hundreds of thousands of distinct CDR3 sequences on record, about 85% of them singletons. The biggest ten clones account for 0.09% to 0.15% of the sample.

V sheds 3 bases and J sheds 3 bases, leaving 9 bases between their ends. The CDR3 has 13 amino acids, counting the end cysteine and phenylalanine. The kept DNA is CDR3 alone, 39 bases in frame from the first base. CDR1 and CDR2 are read off the germline V gene (reference sequence) as SEHNR and FQNEAQ. High-throughput TCR beta sequencing profiled peripheral blood CD8+ and CD4+ T cells from healthy donors, Susac syndrome patients and multiple sclerosis patients. The multiple sclerosis controls were treatment-naive patients whose relapsing-remitting disease, either stable or active, fulfilled the revised McDonald criteria. CD8+ TEMRA cells were enriched by FACS, while bulk CD8+ and CD4+ T cells were purified by magnetic negative isolation. Blood was drawn into EDTA tubes, processed within 24 hours, and PBMCs were isolated by density gradient centrifugation. PBMCs intended for TCR sequencing were cryopreserved in liquid nitrogen and thawed later in a water bath at 37 degrees C. The sorted or isolated CD4+, CD8+ and CD8+ TEMRA cells had a purity of 90% or higher.

Study-level results and caveats: The study acknowledged that relatively few individuals were included in the TCR sequencing and HLA analysis.

Comments on this clonotype: What antigen it recognizes has not been identified. No much larger clone exists at a distance of one base, and base qualities are not known.

The V and J genes are TRBV7-9 and TRBJ2-7; the D gene cannot be resolved reliably. The sequencing sample was made of CD8+ T cells from PBMCs. The source of this sequence is a human donor with multiple sclerosis. The CDR3 corresponds to CASSFSVHYEQYF. The nucleotide sequence is given as TGTGCCAGCAGCTTCTCAGTACACTACGAGCAGTACTTC.